This T cell receptor (beta chain) originates from a study of cytomegalovirus exposure and HLA in healthy donors. Overall study results and limits: Later analysis identified a missense DCLRE1C variant that was linked to TCR beta V- and J-gene trimming.

PCR was performed using 60 Vbeta and 13 Jbeta primers. Profiled with immunoSEQ multiplex PCR; TCRdb holds only in-frame clones, not every one. The repertoire table contains about 88,000 clones. Notes on this clone: As yet, its antigen is unknown.

CDR1 and CDR2 (germline): SGHTS, YDEGEE. V was shortened by 4 bases and J by 5 bases, with 19 bases between the two germline ends. The CDR3 has 16 residues. The sequencing sample was made of PBMCs. This clonotype originated in a girl aged 5-17 years in good health and CMV-seropositive. The chain links TRBV5-8 to TRBJ2-1; D perhaps matches TRBD1 (5 bases). CDR3: CASSKSGMVSDNEQFF. The CDR3 DNA is TGTGCCAGCAGCAAATCAGGGATGGTTAGTGACAATGAGCAGTTCTTC.